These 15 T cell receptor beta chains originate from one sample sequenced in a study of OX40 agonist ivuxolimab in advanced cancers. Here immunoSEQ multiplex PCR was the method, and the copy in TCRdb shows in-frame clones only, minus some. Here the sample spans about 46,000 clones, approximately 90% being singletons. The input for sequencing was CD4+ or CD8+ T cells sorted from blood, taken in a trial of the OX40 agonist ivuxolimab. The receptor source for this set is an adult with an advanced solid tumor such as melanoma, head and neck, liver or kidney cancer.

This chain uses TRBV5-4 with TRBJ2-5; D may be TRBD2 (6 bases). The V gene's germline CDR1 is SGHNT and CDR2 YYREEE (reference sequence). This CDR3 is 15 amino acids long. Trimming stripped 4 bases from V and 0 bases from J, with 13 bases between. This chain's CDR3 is CASSPGLQYQETQYF. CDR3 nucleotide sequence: TGTGCCAGCAGCCCGGGACTCCAGTACCAAGAGACCCAGTACTTC.

CDR3 coding DNA: TGTGCCAGCAGTAGGCCGGCGTCCTACGAGCAGTACTTC. This translates into CASSRPASYEQYF. J is TRBJ2-7 and V is TRBV6-1; D remains unclear. Germline CDR1 is MNHNS and CDR2 is SASEGT. This CDR3 is built from 13 residues. Trimming took off 5 bases at V and 1 base at J, with 9 bases between the two ends.

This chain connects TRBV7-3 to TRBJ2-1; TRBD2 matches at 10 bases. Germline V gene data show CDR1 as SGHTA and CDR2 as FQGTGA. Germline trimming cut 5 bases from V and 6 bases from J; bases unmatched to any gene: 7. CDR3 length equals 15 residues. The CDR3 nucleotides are TGTGCCAGCAGCCCCTACCGGACTAGCGGCAATGAGCAGTTCTTC. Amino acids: CASSPYRTSGNEQFF.

The CDR3 DNA reads as TGCGCCAGCAGCCTCGTTCCCCGTGAGCAGTACTTC. Encoded protein: CASSLVPREQYF. V is TRBV5-1 and J is TRBJ2-7; no clear D gene. The CDR3 extends over 12 amino acids. Germline CDR1 SGHRS, CDR2 YFSETQ. V lost 4 bases to trimming and J lost 7 bases, with 12 bases between them.

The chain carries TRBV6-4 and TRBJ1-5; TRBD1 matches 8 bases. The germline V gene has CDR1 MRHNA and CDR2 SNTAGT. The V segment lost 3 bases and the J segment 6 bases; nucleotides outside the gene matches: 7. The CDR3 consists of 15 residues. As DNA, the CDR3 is TGTGCCAGCAGTGAGGACGACAGGGGATTTCAGCCCCAGCATTTT. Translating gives CASSEDDRGFQPQHF.

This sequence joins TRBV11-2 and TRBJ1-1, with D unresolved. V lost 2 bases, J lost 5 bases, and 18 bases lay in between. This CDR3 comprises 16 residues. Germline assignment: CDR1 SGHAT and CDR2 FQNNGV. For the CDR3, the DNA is TGTGCCAGCAGCTTAAGACCCGACCCTATTGTGACTGAAGCTTTCTTT. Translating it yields CASSLRPDPIVTEAFF.

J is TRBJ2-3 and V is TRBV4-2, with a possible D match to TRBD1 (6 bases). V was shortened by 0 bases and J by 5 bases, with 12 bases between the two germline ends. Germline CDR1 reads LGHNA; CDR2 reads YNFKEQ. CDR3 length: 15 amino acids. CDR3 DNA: TGTGCCAGCAGCCAAGATCTACAGGGTATAGATACGCAGTATTTT. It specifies CASSQDLQGIDTQYF.

CDR3 protein: CASSLVPGPAYEQYF. DNA of the CDR3: TGTGCCAGCAGTTTAGTCCCAGGGCCCGCCTACGAGCAGTACTTC. The chain joins TRBV28 to TRBJ2-7; possible D gene TRBD1, 5 bases. The CDR3 extends over 15 amino acids. V lost 2 bases and J 2 bases, leaving 13 bases between the germline ends. The germline gives CDR1 MDHEN, CDR2 SYDVKM. Full variable domain (outside the CDR3, taken from reference TRBV28 and TRBJ2-7): DVKVTQSSRYLVKRTGEKVFLECVQDMDHENMFWYRQDPGLGLRLIYFSYDVKMKEKGDIPEGYSVSREKKERFSLILESASTNQTSMYLCASSLVPGPAYEQYFGPGTRLTVT.

The CDR3 loop reads CSAEPLTDTQYF. The CDR3 DNA reads as TGCAGCGCTGAGCCCCTAACAGATACGCAGTATTTT. The rearrangement joins TRBV29-1 to TRBJ2-3, with D unclear. Trimming cost V 7 bases and J 3 bases, with 11 bases left between them. The germline V gene has CDR1 SQVTM and CDR2 ANQGSEA. CDR3 length: 12 amino acids.

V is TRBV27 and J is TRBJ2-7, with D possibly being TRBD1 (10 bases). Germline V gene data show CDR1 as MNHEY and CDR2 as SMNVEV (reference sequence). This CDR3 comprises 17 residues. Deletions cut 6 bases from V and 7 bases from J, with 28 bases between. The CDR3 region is CASSRQGAGGSLGEQYF. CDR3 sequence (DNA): TGTGCCAGCAGCAGACAGGGGGCGGGGGGGAGCCTGGGGGAGCAGTACTTC.

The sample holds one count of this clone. DNA for the CDR3: TGCGCCAGCAGTGAGTCCTTAGCGGGAGCCTATTATGCCTACGAGCAGTACTTC. Translation: CASSESLAGAYYAYEQYF. This chain uses TRBV10-2 with TRBJ2-7; 9 nucleotides agree with TRBD2. The CDR3 totals 18 residues. Germline V gene data show CDR1 as WSHSY and CDR2 as SAAADI. J gave up 2 bases and V 0 bases, and 11 bases lay outside the gene matches.

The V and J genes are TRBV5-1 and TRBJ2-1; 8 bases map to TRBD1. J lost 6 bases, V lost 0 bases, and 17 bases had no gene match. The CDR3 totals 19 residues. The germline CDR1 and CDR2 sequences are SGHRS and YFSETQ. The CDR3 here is CASSLAVYRGLQGFNEQFF. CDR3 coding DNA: TGCGCCAGCAGCTTGGCGGTGTACAGGGGGTTACAAGGTTTCAATGAGCAGTTCTTC.

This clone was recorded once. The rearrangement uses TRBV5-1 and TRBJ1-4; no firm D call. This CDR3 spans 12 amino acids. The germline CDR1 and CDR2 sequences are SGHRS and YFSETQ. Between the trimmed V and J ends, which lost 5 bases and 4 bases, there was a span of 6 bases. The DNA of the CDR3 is TGCGCCAGCAGGGACCATAATGAAAAACTGTTTTTT. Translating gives CASRDHNEKLFF.

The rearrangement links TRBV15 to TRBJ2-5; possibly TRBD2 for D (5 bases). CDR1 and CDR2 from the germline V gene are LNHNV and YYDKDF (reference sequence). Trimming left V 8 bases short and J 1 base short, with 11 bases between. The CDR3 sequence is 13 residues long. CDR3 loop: CATREGTQETQYF. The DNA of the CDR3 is TGTGCCACCCGAGAGGGAACCCAAGAGACCCAGTACTTC.

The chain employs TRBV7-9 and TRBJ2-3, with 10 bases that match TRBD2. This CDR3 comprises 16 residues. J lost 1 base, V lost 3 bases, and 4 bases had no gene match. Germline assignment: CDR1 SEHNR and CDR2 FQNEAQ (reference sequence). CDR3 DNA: TGTGCCAGCAGCTTCCCGACTAGCGGGCGCACAGATACGCAGTATTTT. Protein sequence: CASSFPTSGRTDTQYF.